The 26 T cell receptor beta chains reported below all come from one sample, sequenced in a study of T cells in Graves' hyperthyroidism and ophthalmopathy (dated by TCRdb to about 2019). Library method: multiplex PCR. Instrument on record: Illumina HiSeq 2000. The TCR beta CDR3 regions were amplified from RNA transcripts. The TCR CDR3 was subjected to a first round of RT-PCR using the HTBI primer set and the Qiagen OneStep RT-PCR kit. Using fastp trimming at Q25 and MiXCR clonotype assembly, TCRdb reanalyzed the public sequencing data and kept in-frame beta chains. Every entry covers one CDR3 protein and lists the most common genes and DNA from its rows. The sample yields hundreds of thousands of distinct CDR3 sequences; 45% were counted once. Clones ranked in the top ten supply approximately 7.2% of the sample. The specimen sequenced was peripheral blood or thyroid tissue (not recorded which). These receptors all stem from an adult man with Graves' disease, either hyperthyroidism or ophthalmopathy (not recorded which).

J is TRBJ1-5 and V is TRBV25-1, with unresolved D. Between the trimmed V and J ends, which lost 4 bases and 4 bases, there was a span of 8 bases. CDR1 MGHDK and CDR2 SYGVNS come from the germline V gene. CDR3 length: 13 residues. CDR3 loop: CASSARENQPQHF. The CDR3 nucleotides are TGTGCCAGCAGTGCTAGAGAGAATCAGCCCCAGCATTTT.

The chain links TRBV7-3 to TRBJ2-6; 11 bases are shared with TRBD2. Trimming cost V 5 bases and J 2 bases; bases outside gene matches: 8. Germline CDR1 is SGHTA and CDR2 is FQGTGA. The CDR3 sequence is 18 residues long. The CDR3: CASSGGLAAGPGANVLTF. The CDR3 nucleotides are TGTGCCAGCAGCGGGGGACTAGCGGCCGGGCCTGGGGCCAACGTCCTGACTTTC.

This sequence joins TRBV7-9 and TRBJ1-2, with a weak D call TRBD1 (6 bases). Per the germline V gene, CDR1 is SEHNR and CDR2 is FQNEAQ (reference sequence). This CDR3 region has 14 residues. Deletions cut 0 bases from V and 7 bases from J, with 12 bases between. Written as DNA, the CDR3 is TGTGCCAGCAGCTTAGCCGGGGGGGCGATTGGCTACACCTTC. It codes for CASSLAGGAIGYTF.

In this sample, this clonotype turned up many times. The gene calls are TRBV20-1 and TRBJ1-3, with D possibly being TRBD1 (5 bases). In germline, CDR1 is DFQATT, CDR2 SNEGSKA (reference sequence). Between the trimmed V and J ends, which lost 5 bases and 0 bases, there was a span of 8 bases. The CDR3 consists of 13 residues. The CDR3 spells CSAADSSGNTIYF. CDR3 DNA: TGCAGTGCTGCCGACAGCTCTGGAAACACCATATATTTT.

This clonotype showed up just once. The chain employs TRBV29-1 and TRBJ1-1; the D gene is possibly TRBD1 (5 bases). Germline V CDR1 and CDR2: SQVTM, ANQGSEA. The V end lost 3 bases, the J end lost 6 bases, and 14 bases lay between the germline ends. The CDR3 runs to 13 residues. CDR3 DNA: TGCAGCGTTGACCCAGGGCGGGGTTCTGAAGCTTTCTTT. Translating it yields CSVDPGRGSEAFF.

A note on this clonotype: Its ends do not fully match the called genes, so a read error is possible. The rearrangement links TRBV2 to TRBJ1-1; D uncertain. Germline-derived CDR1 and CDR2 are SNHLY and FYNNEI. The CDR3 spans 16 residues. The CDR3 region has the DNA TGCGCCAGCAGCCTCGACGGCGGCGGCTTATCCACTGAAGCTTTCTTT. Its translation is CASSLDGGGLSTEAFF. Filled out from reference TRBV2 and TRBJ1-1, the complete variable domain reads EPEVTQTPSHQVTQMGQEVILRCVPISNHLYFYWYRQILGQKVEFLVSFYNNEISEKSEIFDDQFSVERPDGSNFTLKIRSTKLEDSAMYFCASSLDGGGLSTEAFFGQGTRLTVV.

V gene TRBV10-3 combines with J gene TRBJ1-6; TRBD1 matches at 10 bases. Looked up from germline, CDR1 is ENHRY and CDR2 is SYGVKD. CDR3 length: 13 residues. Germline trimming cut 10 bases from V and 8 bases from J; bases unmatched to any gene: 5. CDR3 in amino acids: CATAGTGDSPLHF. In nucleotides, the CDR3 is TGTGCCACGGCCGGGACAGGGGATTCACCCCTCCACTTT.

This clonotype was seen many times. The V gene is TRBV29-1, the J gene TRBJ1-2; D is ambiguous. V lost 4 bases and J lost 0, with 9 bases in between. The CDR3 length is 13 residues. Per germline, CDR1 SQVTM and CDR2 ANQGSEA. In DNA, the CDR3 is TGCAGCGTTGTGGACCATGCTAACTATGGCTACACCTTC. This translates into CSVVDHANYGYTF.

The genes are TRBV19 and TRBJ1-1, with 9 bases aligning to TRBD1. Germline V gene sequence: CDR1 LNHDA, CDR2 SQIVND (reference sequence). CDR3 length equals 16 residues. V dropped 6 bases and J dropped 0; count of bases not matched to a gene: 8. The CDR3 DNA reads as TGTGCCAGTAGCAGAGGACAGGGGAGGATGAACACTGAAGCTTTCTTT. Protein: CASSRGQGRMNTEAFF.

The genes are TRBV12-3 or TRBV12-4 and TRBJ1-2; D is unresolved. This CDR3 has 14 amino acids. Trimming pared 1 base from V and 6 bases from J, leaving 12 bases between. Written as DNA, the CDR3 is TGTGCCAGCAGTTTAGGGACCTTTTCCAATGGCTACACCTTC. This translates into CASSLGTFSNGYTF.

This clonotype was found once. This chain joins TRBV5-5 and TRBJ1-4; TRBD1 agrees at 7 bases. The length of the CDR3 is 18 residues. J lost 0 bases, V lost 0 bases, and 8 bases had no gene match. Germline CDR1 is SGHKS and CDR2 is YYEKEE (reference sequence). CDR3 amino acids: CASSLGTGTFATNEKLFF. The CDR3 nucleotides are TGTGCCAGCAGCTTGGGGACAGGAACCTTTGCAACTAATGAAAAACTGTTTTTT.

This clonotype was counted many times. The V and J genes are TRBV7-6 and TRBJ2-7; unclear D gene. The germline V gene has CDR1 SGHVS and CDR2 FNYEAQ. The CDR3 is 13 residues long. Trimming removed 4 bases at V and 3 bases at J, with 10 bases between. CDR3 nucleotide sequence: TGTGCCAGCAGCTCCCTTGCCTTCTACGAGCAGTACTTC. Translated, it gives CASSSLAFYEQYF.

V gene TRBV2 combines with J gene TRBJ1-6; D might be TRBD1 (6 bases). The germline V and J ends were trimmed by 4 bases and 8 bases, with 12 bases remaining between them. The CDR3 covers 14 residues. CDR1 and CDR2 from the germline V gene are SNHLY and FYNNEI. The CDR3 bases are TGTGCCAGCAGTGTTGGGGGCAGGGATTCACCCCTCCACTTT. This gives the protein CASSVGGRDSPLHF.

The J gene is TRBJ1-5, the V gene TRBV12-3 or TRBV12-4; D is perhaps TRBD1 (6 bases). The CDR3 runs 12 residues. Trimming stripped 8 bases from V and 3 bases from J, with 8 bases between. CDR3 nucleotides: TGTGCCAGCGGGGACATCAATCAGCCCCAGCATTTT. This codes for CASGDINQPQHF.

This chain uses TRBV6-1 with TRBJ2-2; 8 bases map to TRBD2. V was clipped by 4 bases and J by 5 bases; unmatched bases: 6. CDR1 MNHNS and CDR2 SASEGT come from the germline V gene. The CDR3 length is 15 residues. CDR3 coding DNA: TGTGCCAGCAGTGGGGCGGGGGGCGCTACCGGGGAGCTGTTTTTT. Protein product: CASSGAGGATGELFF.

This clonotype was counted only a few times. V gene TRBV7-2 combines with J gene TRBJ2-2, with D maybe TRBD2 (6 bases). This CDR3 comprises 15 residues. Trimming cost V 7 bases and J 0 bases, with 12 bases left between them. In germline, CDR1 is SGHTA, CDR2 FQGNSA. CDR3 residues: CASTLGGANTGELFF. DNA for the CDR3: TGTGCCAGCACCCTTGGCGGGGCGAACACCGGGGAGCTGTTTTTT.

V gene TRBV20-1 combines with J gene TRBJ2-7, with D possibly matching TRBD2 (7 bases). Trimming left V 3 bases short and J 2 bases short, with 17 bases between. The CDR3 consists of 15 residues. Germline V lookup: CDR1 DFQATT, CDR2 SNEGSKA (reference sequence). DNA for the CDR3: TGCAGTGCTAGTCGGGATGCGGGGGCAACCTACGAGCAGTACTTC. It encodes CSASRDAGATYEQYF.

In this sample, this clonotype turned up once. A much larger clone lies one base from this, so it may be a read error. V is TRBV10-3 and J is TRBJ2-7, with a tentative D call TRBD2 (6 bases). Germline V CDR1 and CDR2: ENHRY, SYGVKD. The length of the CDR3 is 12 residues. V lost 10 bases to trimming and J lost 3 bases, with 13 bases between them. CDR3 DNA: TGTGCCAGCAACCGGGACTTCTACGAGCAGTACTTC. It is translated as CASNRDFYEQYF.

The V and J genes are TRBV7-6 and TRBJ2-7, with 11 bases aligning to TRBD1. CDR3 size: 16 residues. The junction had 9 bases not matched to a gene; V was cut back by 5 bases and J by 3 bases. Germline CDR1 SGHVS, CDR2 FNYEAQ. The chain's CDR3 is CASSLGTGGSHYEQYF. The CDR3 bases are TGTGCCAGCAGCCTAGGGACAGGGGGAAGCCACTACGAGCAGTACTTC.

This clonotype has more than one count but fewer than ten. V usage is TRBV5-1 and J usage is TRBJ1-1, with D unclear. This CDR3 has 12 residues. Trimming pared 5 bases from V and 6 bases from J, leaving 11 bases between. Germline V lookup: CDR1 SGHRS, CDR2 YFSETQ. Here the CDR3 reads CASRVDYAEAFF. Written as DNA, the CDR3 is TGCGCCAGCAGGGTGGACTACGCTGAAGCTTTCTTT.

This clonotype was counted only a few times. The rearrangement uses TRBV2 and TRBJ1-5, with 10 bases matching TRBD1. Germline CDR1 reads SNHLY; CDR2 reads FYNNEI. The ends lost 4 bases at V and 4 bases at J; junction bases unmatched: 4. The CDR3 has 15 amino acids. The CDR3 DNA reads TGTGCCAGCAGTGCGACAGGGGGCCAGAATCAGCCCCAGCATTTT. It specifies CASSATGGQNQPQHF.

The rearrangement joins TRBV10-3 to TRBJ1-6, with TRBD1 identical over 10 bases. J lost 5 bases, V lost 6 bases, and 10 bases had no gene match. This CDR3 has 17 amino acids. CDR1 and CDR2 from the germline V gene are ENHRY and SYGVKD. DNA of the CDR3: TGTGCCATCAGGGCGATGAGGGACAGGGGTAATAATTCACCCCTCCACTTT. This encodes CAIRAMRDRGNNSPLHF.

The chain joins TRBV29-1 to TRBJ1-1; D not resolved. Germline lookup yields CDR1 SQVTM and CDR2 ANQGSEA. V was trimmed by 6 bases and J by 1 base, leaving 15 bases between them. The length of the CDR3 is 14 residues. The CDR3: CSVDPGRQNTEAFF. In DNA form, the CDR3 reads TGCAGCGTAGACCCCGGCAGACAGAACACTGAAGCTTTCTTT.

This clonotype has at least ten counts. This chain joins TRBV7-8 and TRBJ2-7; a weak D match, TRBD2 (7 bases). Germline CDR1 reads SGHVS; CDR2 reads FQNEAQ. The CDR3 has 14 amino acids. The V end lost 0 bases, the J end lost 5 bases, and 11 bases lay between the germline ends. CDR3 sequence reads: CASSLAAGANEQYF. Written as DNA, the CDR3 is TGTGCCAGCAGCTTAGCTGCGGGGGCGAACGAGCAGTACTTC.

The table lists this clonotype with many counts. V usage is TRBV10-3 and J usage is TRBJ1-1; D possibly corresponds to TRBD1 (5 bases). The length of the CDR3 is 13 residues. The germline gives CDR1 ENHRY, CDR2 SYGVKD. V was shortened by 0 bases and J by 6 bases, with 8 bases between the two germline ends. CDR3 coding DNA: TGTGCCATCAGTGAGTCCACGGGGGCTGAAGCTTTCTTT. Protein: CAISESTGAEAFF.

This clonotype has only a few counts. The CDR3 DNA is TGTGCCAGTAGTGGGTGGGACGATGAAGCTTTCTTT. Translating it yields CASSGWDDEAFF. This chain connects TRBV19 to TRBJ1-1; possible D gene TRBD1, 5 bases. The CDR3 contains 12 residues. V lost 5 bases and J lost 7, with 11 bases in between. Germline V gives CDR1 LNHDA, CDR2 SQIVND (reference sequence).